The entry below describes one TCR beta chain. The antigen remains undetermined. This specimen belongs to a study of OX40 agonist ivuxolimab in advanced cancers. Across the whole study: Given to patients was ivuxolimab, an agonistic anti-OX40 (CD134) antibody.

The study's findings and limits: Among the least clonally expanded were partial responders at 0.1-3.0 mg/kg. Antigen specificity was not determined for the expanded peripheral T cells.

Germline CDR1 reads MDHEN; CDR2 reads SYDVKM. This CDR3 has 15 residues. TCRdb keeps only in-frame clones here, not all; method: immunoSEQ multiplex PCR. The sample records fewer than 85,000 clones, 80% to 90% being singletons. At baseline, cycle 4 day 1, and cycle 7 day 1, blood was sampled. V usage is TRBV28 and J usage is TRBJ2-5; 8 bases agree with TRBD1. The J call may be mistaken, given a closer DNA end match to TRBJ2-7. The source is an adult with an advanced solid tumor such as melanoma, head and neck, liver or kidney cancer. Sequenced material: CD4+ or CD8+ T cells sorted from blood, taken in a trial of the OX40 agonist ivuxolimab. CDR3 in DNA: TGTGCCAGCAGTTACTCCGGGACAGGATACTACGAGCAGTACTTC. It specifies CASSYSGTGYYEQYF.